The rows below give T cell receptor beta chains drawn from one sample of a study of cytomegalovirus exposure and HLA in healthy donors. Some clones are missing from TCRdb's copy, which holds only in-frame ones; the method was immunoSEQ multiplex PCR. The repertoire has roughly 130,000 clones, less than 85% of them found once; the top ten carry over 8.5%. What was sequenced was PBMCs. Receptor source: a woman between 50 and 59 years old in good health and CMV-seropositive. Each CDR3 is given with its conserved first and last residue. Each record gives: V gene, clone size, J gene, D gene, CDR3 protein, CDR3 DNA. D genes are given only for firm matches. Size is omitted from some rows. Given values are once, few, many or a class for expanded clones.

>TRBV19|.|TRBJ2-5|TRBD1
CASSIGGTGGETQYF
TGTGCCAGTAGTATAGGCGGGACAGGAGGTGAGACCCAGTACTTC
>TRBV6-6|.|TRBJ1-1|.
CASSRGMNTEAFF
TGTGCCAGCAGTCGGGGAATGAACACTGAAGCTTTCTTT
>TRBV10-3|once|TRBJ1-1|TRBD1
CAISESRGLEAFF
TGTGCCATCAGTGAGTCCAGGGGGCTGGAAGCTTTCTTT
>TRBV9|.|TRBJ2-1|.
CASSLDNNEQFF
TGTGCCAGCAGCCTAGACAACAATGAGCAGTTCTTC
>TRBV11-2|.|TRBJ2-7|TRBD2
CASSSWTSGGYEQYF
TGTGCCAGCAGCTCATGGACTAGCGGGGGCTACGAGCAGTACTTC
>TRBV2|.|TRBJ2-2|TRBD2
CASSIGLAGVGGSGELFF
TGTGCCAGCAGTATCGGACTAGCGGGGGTGGGTGGCTCCGGGGAGCTGTTTTTT
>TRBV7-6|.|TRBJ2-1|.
CASSLFGSSSYNEQFF
TGTGCCAGCAGCTTATTTGGCTCAAGCTCCTACAATGAGCAGTTCTTC
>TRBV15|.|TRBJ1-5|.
CATSREISTGSNQPQHF
TGTGCCACCAGCAGAGAAATAAGCACAGGCTCAAATCAGCCCCAGCATTTT
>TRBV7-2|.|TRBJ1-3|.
CASSDGNPSGNTIYF
TGTGCCAGCAGCGACGGGAACCCGTCTGGAAACACCATATATTTT
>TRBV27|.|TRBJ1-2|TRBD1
CASRETGPANYGYTF
TGTGCCAGCAGGGAGACAGGGCCGGCTAACTATGGCTACACCTTC
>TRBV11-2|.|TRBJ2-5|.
CASSFGQQETQYF
TGTGCCAGCAGCTTTGGTCAGCAAGAGACCCAGTACTTC
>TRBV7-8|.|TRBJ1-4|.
CASSLASGSEKLFF
TGTGCCAGCAGCTTAGCGTCCGGGAGTGAAAAACTGTTTTTT
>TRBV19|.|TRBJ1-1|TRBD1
CASKKGAGNTEAFF
TGTGCCAGTAAAAAGGGGGCAGGGAACACTGAAGCTTTCTTT
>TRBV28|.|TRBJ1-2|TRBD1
CASSPLTGETNYGYTF
TGTGCCAGCAGTCCACTGACAGGGGAAACTAACTATGGCTACACCTTC
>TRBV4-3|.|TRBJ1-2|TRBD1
CASSQVTGTVRRDGYTF
TGCGCCAGCAGCCAAGTAACCGGGACAGTGAGAAGGGATGGCTACACCTTC
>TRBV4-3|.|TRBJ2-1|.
CASSRLGGAYNEQFF
TGCGCCAGCAGCCGCCTAGGGGGGGCATACAATGAGCAGTTCTTC
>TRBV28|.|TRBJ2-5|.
CASSLSSVQETQYF
TGTGCCAGCAGTTTAAGTAGCGTTCAAGAGACCCAGTACTTC
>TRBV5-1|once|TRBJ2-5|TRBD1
CASSTPDRGQETQYF
TGCGCCAGCAGCACTCCGGACAGGGGGCAAGAGACCCAGTACTTC
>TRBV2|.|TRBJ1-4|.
CASTGGSTNEKLFF
TGTGCCAGCACCGGCGGATCGACTAATGAAAAACTGTTTTTT
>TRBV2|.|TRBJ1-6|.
CATRAGNSPLHF
TGTGCCACTAGGGCAGGGAATTCACCCCTCCACTTT
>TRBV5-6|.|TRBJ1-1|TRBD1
CASSPTGVSTEAFF
TGTGCCAGCAGCCCCACAGGGGTGAGCACTGAAGCTTTCTTT
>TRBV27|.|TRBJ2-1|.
CASSTGYNEQFF
TGTGCCAGCAGTACAGGGTACAATGAGCAGTTCTTC
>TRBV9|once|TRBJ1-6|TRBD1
CASSVPGGNSPLHF
TGTGCCAGCAGCGTACCAGGGGGTAATTCACCCCTCCACTTT
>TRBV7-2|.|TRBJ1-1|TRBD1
CASSFRDRNTEAFF
TGTGCCAGCAGCTTCCGGGACAGGAACACTGAAGCTTTCTTT
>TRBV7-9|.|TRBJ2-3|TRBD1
CASSLKTGGSTDTQYF
TGTGCCAGCAGCTTAAAGACAGGGGGCAGCACAGATACGCAGTATTTT
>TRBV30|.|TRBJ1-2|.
CAWSVLSGIRTAGGYTF
TGTGCCTGGAGTGTTCTATCGGGGATCCGAACAGCGGGGGGCTACACCTTC
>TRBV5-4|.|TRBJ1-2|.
CASSPGGVNYGYTF
TGTGCCAGCAGCCCGGGGGGGGTGAACTATGGCTACACCTTC
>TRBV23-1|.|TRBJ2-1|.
CASSQGTSYYSYNEQFF
TGCGCCAGCAGTCAAGGGACTTCTTACTACTCCTACAATGAGCAGTTCTTC
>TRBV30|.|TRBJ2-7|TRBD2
CACDASGGSSEQYF
TGTGCCTGTGATGCTAGCGGGGGGAGTAGCGAGCAGTACTTC
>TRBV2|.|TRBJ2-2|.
CASSRTANTGELFF
TGTGCCAGCAGTCGGACAGCGAACACCGGGGAGCTGTTTTTT
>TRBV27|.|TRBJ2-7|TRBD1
CASSDRDRGGEQYF
TGTGCCAGCAGTGATAGAGACAGGGGAGGCGAGCAGTACTTC